The present T cell receptor (beta chain) was sequenced within a study of blood T cell repertoires in COVID-19. Across the whole study: Spain, Italy and the United States supplied samples that represented acute and convalescent COVID-19. The cDNA or gDNA used as material had been derived from T cells, B-cell-depleted T cells, or PBMCs.

Germline CDR1 reads SNHLY; CDR2 reads FYNNEI. Deletions cut 4 bases from V and 2 bases from J, with 12 bases between. The CDR3 sequence is 15 residues long. The protocol was immunoSEQ multiplex PCR, while the TCRdb copy is restricted to in-frame clones and leaves out a portion. The sample consists of over 150,000 clones, about 86% of them appearing once. This clonotype was sampled from a woman aged 55-70 years with acute or convalescent COVID-19. The chain couples TRBV2 to TRBJ1-5; D uncertain. The sample was peripheral blood. Here the CDR3 reads CASSGGSVGNQPQHF. In nucleotides, the CDR3 is TGTGCCAGCAGTGGAGGATCAGTGGGCAATCAGCCCCAGCATTTT. Complete variable domain (other parts from reference TRBV2 and TRBJ1-5): EPEVTQTPSHQVTQMGQEVILRCVPISNHLYFYWYRQILGQKVEFLVSFYNNEISEKSEIFDDQFSVERPDGSNFTLKIRSTKLEDSAMYFCASSGGSVGNQPQHFGDGTRLSIL.